These 30 T cell receptor beta chains came from one sample sequenced in a study of CXCR3-negative and CXCR3-positive naive CD8 T cells. UMI labels and 5' RACE were used to prepare the TRB cDNA libraries. With the 5' RACE reads reprocessed, TCRdb shows one record per CDR3 protein and no DNA. In total, the table holds around 40,000 distinct CDR3 sequences. Specimen: memory CD8+ T cells from blood. The origin of the receptors is a human donor in good health. Some clones in this sample may be carry-over from other donors' samples.

V is TRBV7-9 and J is TRBJ2-1; TCRdb reports TRBD2, a call that lacks DNA to check it against. CDR1 and CDR2 (germline): SEHNR, FQNEAQ (reference sequence). The CDR3 consists of 17 residues. The CDR3 loop is CASSLGISAGGNGEQFF. Variable domain in full (rest from reference TRBV7-9 and TRBJ2-1): DTGVSQNPRHKITKRGQNVTFRCDPISEHNRLYWYRQTLGQGPEFLTYFQNEAQLEKSRLLSDRFSAERPKGSFSTLEIQRTEQGDSAMYLCASSLGISAGGNGEQFFGPGTRLTVL.

This chain connects TRBV28 to TRBJ2-5; TCRdb names TRBD2, which stays unverified in the absence of DNA. This CDR3 spans 13 amino acids. Looked up from germline, CDR1 is MDHEN and CDR2 is SYDVKM. The CDR3 here is CASTLGMVETQYF.

This chain connects TRBV28 to TRBJ2-1; the D call from TCRdb, TRBD2, cannot be confirmed without DNA. Germline values: CDR1 MDHEN, CDR2 SYDVKM. The CDR3 has 15 amino acids. CDR3 residues: CASSFRDFSYNEQFF.

The chain couples TRBV7-9 to TRBJ2-6. This CDR3 contains 13 residues. Germline V gene sequence: CDR1 SEHNR, CDR2 FQNEAQ (reference sequence). The CDR3 region is CASRGSGANVLTF.

The chain couples TRBV28 to TRBJ2-7; the TCRdb D gene call, TRBD2, has no DNA to confirm it. The germline V gene has CDR1 MDHEN and CDR2 SYDVKM. The CDR3 has 14 residues. CDR3 region: CASSSRAGSYEQYF.

The J gene is TRBJ1-1, the V gene TRBV6-4. The CDR3 has 14 residues. CDR1 is MRHNA, CDR2 SNTAGT, per germline. The CDR3 here is CASSDRHEGREAFF.

The chain is built from TRBV28 and TRBJ1-5. The CDR3 contains 14 residues. From germline, CDR1 is MDHEN and CDR2 SYDVKM. This chain's CDR3 is CASNPEGINQPQHF.

This sequence joins TRBV12-3 or TRBV12-4 and TRBJ2-7; TCRdb gives TRBD2 as the D gene, but with no DNA this cannot be confirmed. The CDR3 spans 17 residues. The CDR3 sequence is CASTVERLAGVSYEQYF.

The genes are TRBV28 and TRBJ1-6; TCRdb's D call, TRBD1, is unchecked because there is no DNA. The CDR3 runs to 14 residues. CDR1 is MDHEN and CDR2 is SYDVKM in the germline V gene. This CDR3 reads CASNPARYNSPLHF.

The chain couples TRBV18 to TRBJ2-7. The length of the CDR3 is 14 residues. Per germline, CDR1 KGHSH and CDR2 LQKENI. The CDR3 spells CASSPQDSPYEQYF.

CDR3 amino acids: CSVAGANNEQFF. The V call is TRBV29-1, the J call TRBJ2-1. Germline values: CDR1 SQVTM, CDR2 ANQGSEA. This CDR3 is 12 amino acids long.

This chain connects TRBV28 to TRBJ2-3. The CDR3 covers 14 residues. In germline, CDR1 is MDHEN, CDR2 SYDVKM. The CDR3 here is CASSPDFSTDTQYF.

V is TRBV27 and J is TRBJ2-1; the D call of TRBD2 rests on TCRdb alone, since no DNA is present to check it. Germline V gene lookup returns CDR1 MNHEY and CDR2 SMNVEV (reference sequence). This CDR3 is built from 17 residues. The CDR3 protein is CASHTSGGLRSYNEQFF.

The genes are TRBV29-1 and TRBJ1-2; without DNA, the TCRdb call of TRBD1 cannot be checked. Looked up from germline, CDR1 is SQVTM and CDR2 is ANQGSEA. The CDR3 sequence is 12 residues long. The chain's CDR3 is CSVLRPTGGYTF.

V usage is TRBV28 and J usage is TRBJ2-4; TCRdb selects TRBD1, and the lack of DNA leaves this call unchecked. The germline V gene has CDR1 MDHEN and CDR2 SYDVKM. This CDR3 comprises 18 residues. This CDR3 is CASSLEGQGMGAKNIQYF.

The chain couples TRBV28 to TRBJ1-5. Looked up from germline, CDR1 is MDHEN and CDR2 is SYDVKM. This CDR3 region has 14 residues. CDR3 in amino acids: CASTPTESNQPQHF.

This chain connects TRBV29-1 to TRBJ2-7; TCRdb proposes TRBD2, but this gene call is untestable without DNA. This CDR3 has 14 residues. The germline gives CDR1 SQVTM, CDR2 ANQGSEA. The CDR3 region is CSVDGLAGVYEQYF.

The V and J genes are TRBV19 and TRBJ1-5; TCRdb lists TRBD1, though no DNA is available to test this call. Germline V gene data show CDR1 as LNHDA and CDR2 as SQIVND (reference sequence). The CDR3 runs to 16 residues. CDR3: CASSYDRRHLNQPQHF.

The V call is TRBV29-1, the J call TRBJ1-1; TCRdb gives TRBD1 as the D gene, but with no DNA this cannot be confirmed. The germline V gene encodes CDR1 SQVTM and CDR2 ANQGSEA. The CDR3 has 13 amino acids. This CDR3 is CSDWTGEGTEAFF.

The V call is TRBV5-1, the J call TRBJ1-2; lacking DNA, the TRBD1 call made by TCRdb goes unchecked. CDR3 length equals 13 residues. Germline CDR1 is SGHRS and CDR2 is YFSETQ. This chain's CDR3 is CASSRGDRDGYTF.

The chain combines TRBV28 with TRBJ2-7. The CDR3 extends over 14 amino acids. The V gene's germline CDR1 is MDHEN and CDR2 SYDVKM. CDR3 region: CASSWDTGYYEQYF.

The V gene is TRBV20-1, the J gene TRBJ1-6. This CDR3 spans 13 amino acids. Germline CDR1 is DFQATT and CDR2 is SNEGSKA (reference sequence). CDR3: CSAPPALNSPLHF.

The chain links TRBV11-2 to TRBJ2-1. The germline V gene has CDR1 SGHAT and CDR2 FQNNGV. The CDR3 is 12 residues long. This CDR3 reads CASGGNYNEQFF.

This chain joins TRBV28 and TRBJ2-3. The CDR3 covers 13 residues. Germline-derived CDR1 and CDR2 are MDHEN and SYDVKM. CDR3 sequence reads: CASSFLIGDTQYF. Supplemented by reference TRBV28 and TRBJ2-3, the full variable domain reads DVKVTQSSRYLVKRTGEKVFLECVQDMDHENMFWYRQDPGLGLRLIYFSYDVKMKEKGDIPEGYSVSREKKERFSLILESASTNQTSMYLCASSFLIGDTQYFGPGTRLTVL.

This sequence joins TRBV10-1 and TRBJ1-1. Germline V gene sequence: CDR1 WNHNN, CDR2 SYGVQD (reference sequence). The CDR3 extends over 11 amino acids. The CDR3 loop is CASSEISEAFF.

The chain carries TRBV25-1 and TRBJ2-5. The CDR3 totals 13 residues. The germline gives CDR1 MGHDK, CDR2 SYGVNS. Here the CDR3 reads CASSEYFLETQYF.

The chain joins TRBV12-3 or TRBV12-4 to TRBJ1-2. CDR3 size: 13 residues. This CDR3 reads CASSKATSYGYTF.

This chain links TRBV20-1 with TRBJ2-1; TCRdb's D call, TRBD1, is unchecked because there is no DNA. Germline assignment: CDR1 DFQATT and CDR2 SNEGSKA (reference sequence). This CDR3 region has 18 residues. This CDR3 reads CSGLGHRNIPDLYNEQFF.

CDR3 region: CASRTQGGTSYEQYF. V gene TRBV7-8 combines with J gene TRBJ2-7; TCRdb proposes TRBD1, but this gene call is untestable without DNA. Germline values: CDR1 SGHVS, CDR2 FQNEAQ. This CDR3 is 15 amino acids long. Combining the CDR3 with reference TRBV7-8 and TRBJ2-7 gives the whole variable domain GAGVSQSPRYKVAKRGQDVALRCDPISGHVSLFWYQQALGQGPEFLTYFQNEAQLDKSGLPSDRFFAERPEGSVSTLKIQRTQQEDSAVYLCASRTQGGTSYEQYFGPGTRLTVT.

The chain recombines TRBV5-6 with TRBJ2-5. This CDR3 is built from 16 residues. Germline CDR1 and CDR2: SGHDT and YYEEEE. The CDR3 loop reads CASSEYTSGRFETQYF.